This T cell receptor (beta chain) emerged from a study of blood T cell repertoires in COVID-19 (dated by TCRdb to about 2020). In the study overall: Collaborator samples came from the United States, Italy and Spain and covered acute and convalescent phases of COVID-19. The material from the prospective study consisted of cDNA or gDNA derived from T cells, B-cell-depleted T cells, or PBMCs. Deeply sampled blood TCRbeta repertoires from subjects exposed to, actively infected with, or recovered from COVID-19 were included in the dataset. Nearly every sample came with metadata listing a de-identified subject ID, COVID-19 status, age in years and sex. The repertoires were made available in a free public database intended to serve as a resource for research on the immune response to SARS-CoV-2. Where HLA class I and class II types were available, the types were taken from metadata supplied by the sample provider, not from assay-based typing. Samples were obtained from the ongoing ImmuneRACE study (first 160 participants) and from over 1,000 subjects provided by 6 global collaborators. Study-wide findings and limitations: The amount of clinical and demographic metadata varied by source and participant and was provided uncurated.

A second Seattle source provided samples from volunteer blood donors who had recovered from COVID-19. The collaborating institutions used their own protocols to collect whole blood in K2EDTA tubes. For TCRbeta analysis, collaborators shipped samples in one of three forms: frozen whole blood, isolated PBMCs, or DNA extracted from either of those sample types. The immunoSEQ Assay, a bias-controlled multiplex PCR, was used to amplify TCRbeta CDR3 regions from genomic DNA. As for how the authors treated the data: The number of nucleated cells in each sample was estimated by amplification of reference gene primers within the assay. To quantify the absolute abundance of each unique TCRbeta CDR3 rearrangement, sequence reads were collapsed and filtered. For each sample, productive Simpson clonality was calculated by taking the square root of Simpson's diversity index across productive rearrangements. The clones in this table, taken by TCRdb from immuneACCESS, are in-frame only. Not every clone is retained; where verified, under half of the shortfall comes from an unresolved V gene, and the cause of the rest is unknown. For V, J and clone size, that table is used; D and trimming come from the DNA. For this sample there are about 160,000 clones; 87% appear just once. Together, the top ten hold around 3.9% of the sample.

V ends up 6 bases short and J 2 bases short, with an unmatched junction base count of 9. The CDR3 runs 17 amino acids, cysteine and phenylalanine included. Only the CDR3 portion is preserved as DNA: 51 bases, with reading frame beginning at the first base. CDR1 and CDR2 (MNHNS, SASEGT) derive from the germline V gene. Details on this clone: This receptor's antigen is unknown. Base qualities are not at hand, and no much larger clone is one base apart.

The sequence came from a woman aged 55-70 years who had recovered from COVID-19. Source material: peripheral blood. The chain couples TRBV6-1 to TRBJ2-6, with 8 central nucleotides matching TRBD1. The bases read TGTGCCAGCAGGGAACAGGGGGGTAGGACTGGGGCCAACGTCCTGACTTTC. This translates into CASREQGGRTGANVLTF.